This TCR beta chain was sequenced in a study of radiotherapy plus CTLA-4 blockade in lung cancer. Turning to the study itself: Objective responses were seen in around 19% of patients, disease control in 31%.

Germline V CDR1 and CDR2: SGHRS, YFSETQ. The CDR3 has 14 amino acids. Trimming took 2 bases from V and 0 from J, leaving 5 bases between them. Study results and caveats: TCR clones originating in tumors grew in number in blood after radiotherapy plus ipilimumab.

Measured with immunoSEQ multiplex PCR; TCRdb has only the in-frame clones, and not every one. The sample carries about 88,000 clones, roughly 78% recorded once. A word on this clone: What it binds is not known.

Specimen: peripheral blood, collected from a patient treated with radiotherapy plus ipilimumab. This clonotype was sampled from a human donor with non-small cell lung cancer that progressed on radiotherapy plus ipilimumab. The rearrangement joins TRBV5-1 to TRBJ1-4; D gene uncertain. The CDR3 nucleotides are TGCGCCAGCAGCTTTGGAGCAACTAATGAAAAACTGTTTTTT. Protein: CASSFGATNEKLFF.